This T cell receptor beta chain was observed in a study of spatial heterogeneity in lung cancer. TCR cDNA molecules were tagged individually, and each one carried a unique molecular identifier. TCRdb reanalysed the 5' RACE reads using MiXCR and keeps one entry per CDR3 protein. The sample has around 48,000 distinct CDR3 sequences, around 5.2% seen once; the top ten hold 11%. The CDR3 loop spans 14 amino acids. Germline-derived CDR1 and CDR2 are LGHDT and YNNKEL (reference sequence). V was clipped by 4 bases and J by 5 bases, with 15 bases between them. Time point described: sample taken at primary tumor resection. A total of approximately 70 untreated early-stage non-small cell lung cancer patients served as donors. Extraction of whole RNA from tumor, nontumor lung or frozen PBMC preceded unsorted sequencing.

This TCR derives from a male donor with early-stage non-small cell lung cancer. The chain is built from TRBV3-1 and TRBJ2-7, with D possibly matching TRBD1 (6 bases). The sequenced sample was PBMCs, obtained at surgery. This CDR3 is CASSLGQTKHEQYF. The DNA of the CDR3 is TGTGCCAGCAGCCTCGGACAGACCAAGCACGAGCAGTACTTC.